This T cell receptor beta chain was found in a study of monozygotic twins with inflammatory bowel disease. Study results and caveats: Especially with disease activity, IBD patients shared fewer clonotypes with others than healthy twins did.

A remark on this clonotype: No antigen is known for it.

After re-calling the 5' RACE reads, TCRdb lists one entry per CDR3 protein, DNA absent. Across some 190,000 distinct CDR3 sequences, the top ten clones capture roughly 8% of the sample. CDR3 length equals 19 residues. The germline V gene encodes CDR1 MNHEY and CDR2 SMNVEV (reference sequence). The specimen was blood. This TCR was sampled from a human donor with ulcerative colitis or Crohn's disease, or a healthy co-twin of an affected twin (not recorded which). V and J are TRBV27 and TRBJ2-6; the TCRdb D gene call, TRBD1, has no DNA to confirm it. The CDR3 spells CASRQGKAQLASGANVLTF.